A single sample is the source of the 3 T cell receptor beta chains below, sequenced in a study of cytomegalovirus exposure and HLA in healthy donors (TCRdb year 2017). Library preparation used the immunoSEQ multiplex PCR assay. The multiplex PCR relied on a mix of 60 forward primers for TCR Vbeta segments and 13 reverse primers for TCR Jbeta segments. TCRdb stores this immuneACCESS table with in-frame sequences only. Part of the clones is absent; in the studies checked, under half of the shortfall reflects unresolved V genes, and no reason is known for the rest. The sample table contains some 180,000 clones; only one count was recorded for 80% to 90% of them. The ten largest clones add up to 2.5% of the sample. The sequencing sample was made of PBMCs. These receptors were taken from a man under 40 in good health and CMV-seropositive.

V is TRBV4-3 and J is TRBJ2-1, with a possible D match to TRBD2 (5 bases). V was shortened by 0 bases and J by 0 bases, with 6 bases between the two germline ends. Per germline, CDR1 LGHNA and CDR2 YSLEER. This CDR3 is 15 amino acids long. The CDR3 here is CASSQERVSYNEQFF. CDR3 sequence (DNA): TGCGCCAGCAGCCAAGAGAGGGTCTCCTACAATGAGCAGTTCTTC.

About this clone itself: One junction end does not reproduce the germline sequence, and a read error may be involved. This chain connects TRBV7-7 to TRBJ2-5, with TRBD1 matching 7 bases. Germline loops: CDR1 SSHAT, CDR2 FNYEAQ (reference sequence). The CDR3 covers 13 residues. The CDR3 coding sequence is TGTGCTAGCAGCCAACAGGGGCGGGAGACCCAGTACTTC. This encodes CASSQQGRETQYF.

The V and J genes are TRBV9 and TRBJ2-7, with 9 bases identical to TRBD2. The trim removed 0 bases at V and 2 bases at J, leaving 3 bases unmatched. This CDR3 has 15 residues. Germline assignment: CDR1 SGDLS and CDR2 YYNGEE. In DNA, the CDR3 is TGTGCCAGCAGCGTAGTGGCGGGAGGGCCCTACGAGCAGTACTTC. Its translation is CASSVVAGGPYEQYF.